The 28 T cell receptor beta chains reported below all come from one sample, sequenced in a study of control samples from healthy donors and cancer patients. TCRdb's table, derived via immunoSEQ multiplex PCR, lists solely in-frame clones and lacks some. The sample includes under 450,000 clones, roughly 90% of them seen just once. The sample was PBMCs. The receptors derive from a man aged 35-49 years with head and neck cancer.

This clone has only a few counts. The V call is TRBV7-2, the J call TRBJ2-7; 9 nucleotides align to TRBD1. The CDR3 consists of 15 residues. V was pared by 5 bases and J by 4 bases, with 9 bases of the junction left unmatched. Germline V gene lookup returns CDR1 SGHTA and CDR2 FQGNSA. The CDR3 bases are TGTGCCAGCAGCCTCAGTGCCGGGACAGGGTACGAGCAGTACTTC. It yields the protein CASSLSAGTGYEQYF. Looking up the rest from reference TRBV7-2 and TRBJ2-7 gives the full variable domain: GAGVSQSPSNKVTEKGKDVELRCDPISGHTALYWYRQSLGQGLEFLIYFQGNSAPDKSGLPSDRFSAERTGGSVSTLTIQRTQQEDSAVYLCASSLSAGTGYEQYFGPGTRLTVT.

The chain combines TRBV6-5 with TRBJ1-6; D is uncertain. V was shortened by 2 bases and J by 7 bases, with 12 bases between the two germline ends. CDR3 size: 15 residues. CDR1 is MNHEY, CDR2 SVGAGI, per germline. DNA of the CDR3: TGTGCCAGCAGTTACGATCCAGATCCCAATTCACCCCTCCACTTT. Translated: CASSYDPDPNSPLHF.

This sequence joins TRBV5-3 and TRBJ2-7; the match to TRBD1 covers 11 bases. TRBV5-3 is recorded as an ORF, its role being uncertain. The CDR3 contains 16 residues. V gave up 0 bases and J gave up 2 bases; unmatched junction bases: 4. The chain's CDR3 is CARSLEGQGEPYEQYF. In DNA, the CDR3 is TGTGCCAGAAGCTTGGAGGGACAGGGGGAACCCTACGAGCAGTACTTC.

This rearrangement joins TRBV6-6 to TRBJ1-5; 7 bases line up with TRBD1. The CDR3 consists of 13 residues. The V and J ends lost 7 bases and 3 bases, in that order; junction bases with no gene match: 3. Germline assignment: CDR1 MNHNY and CDR2 SVGAGI (reference sequence). Written as DNA, the CDR3 is TGTGCCAGCACGGGACAGAACAATCAGCCCCAGCATTTT. Its translation: CASTGQNNQPQHF.

This chain joins TRBV28 and TRBJ2-3, with 8 nucleotides matching TRBD1. CDR1 MDHEN and CDR2 SYDVKM come from the germline V gene. After removal of 7 bases from V and 0 bases from J, the junction contained 21 bases not matched to a gene. CDR3 length: 20 residues. The CDR3 DNA follows: TGTGCCAGCACCTTTTGGGGGTTGACAGGGGCCCAACTTAGCACAGATACGCAGTATTTT. Translation: CASTFWGLTGAQLSTDTQYF.

This chain links TRBV5-1 with TRBJ2-7; 8 bases agree with TRBD1. This CDR3 has 16 residues. CDR1 and CDR2 (germline): SGHRS, YFSETQ. V dropped 0 bases and J dropped 2; count of bases not matched to a gene: 7. In DNA form, the CDR3 reads TGCGCCAGCAGCTTGGGTTGGACAGGGCGAACCTACGAGCAGTACTTC. This sequence encodes CASSLGWTGRTYEQYF. Based on the CDR3 plus reference TRBV5-1 and TRBJ2-7, the full variable domain is KAGVTQTPRYLIKTRGQQVTLSCSPISGHRSVSWYQQTPGQGLQFLFEYFSETQRNKGNFPGRFSGRQFSNSRSEMNVSTLELGDSALYLCASSLGWTGRTYEQYFGPGTRLTVT.

The chain carries TRBV7-2 and TRBJ2-1; the match to TRBD2 covers 8 bases. The V gene end was trimmed by 0 bases and the J gene end by 9 bases; junction bases not matched to a gene: 7. This CDR3 contains 15 residues. Germline CDR1 is SGHTA and CDR2 is FQGNSA. The CDR3 coding sequence is TGTGCCAGCAGCTTAGCCGGGGGGGCATATAGTGAGCAGTTCTTC. Translation gives CASSLAGGAYSEQFF.

This chain links TRBV6-5 with TRBJ2-7; D is undetermined. The ends were cut back, 6 bases at V and 1 base at J, with 10 bases in the middle. The CDR3 has 13 residues. Germline loops: CDR1 MNHEY, CDR2 SVGAGI. CDR3 region: CASSSSFSYEQYF. For the CDR3, the DNA is TGTGCCAGCAGCAGTAGCTTTTCCTACGAGCAGTACTTC.

This clone came up once. The CDR3, as DNA: TGTGCCAGCAGCTTGGGACAGGGGGTGAACACTGAAGCTTTCTTT. This translates into CASSLGQGVNTEAFF. V gene TRBV13 combines with J gene TRBJ1-1; 11 bases fit TRBD1. J was trimmed by 0 bases and V by 3 bases; bases with no gene match: 0. The CDR3 spans 15 residues. Germline assignment: CDR1 PRHDT and CDR2 FYEKMQ (reference sequence).

In its sample, this clone was seen a few times. CDR3 bases: TGTGCCAGCAGCTTAGAATACCGGGACAGGTTTTCTTCACCCCTCCACTTT. This codes for CASSLEYRDRFSSPLHF. The chain is built from TRBV7-8 and TRBJ1-6, with 8 bases identical to TRBD1. Germline V gene sequence: CDR1 SGHVS, CDR2 FQNEAQ. This CDR3 is 17 amino acids long. V was pared by 1 base and J by 9 bases, with 11 bases of the junction left unmatched.

The chain carries TRBV28 and TRBJ1-6, with D possibly TRBD1 on 5 matching bases. The germline V and J ends were trimmed by 6 bases and 3 bases, with 9 bases remaining between them. Germline CDR1 is MDHEN and CDR2 is SYDVKM. CDR3 size: 14 residues. CDR3: CASSRDSYNSPLHF. CDR3 DNA sequence: TGTGCCAGCAGCCGAGACAGCTATAATTCACCCCTCCACTTT. Complete variable domain (other parts from reference TRBV28 and TRBJ1-6): DVKVTQSSRYLVKRTGEKVFLECVQDMDHENMFWYRQDPGLGLRLIYFSYDVKMKEKGDIPEGYSVSREKKERFSLILESASTNQTSMYLCASSRDSYNSPLHFGNGTRLTVT.

This sequence joins TRBV7-3 and TRBJ2-1, with TRBD1 identical over 8 bases. V shed 2 bases and J 4 bases; nucleotides not matched to a gene: 4. In germline, CDR1 is SGHTA, CDR2 FQGTGA. The CDR3 runs 15 residues. CDR3 sequence reads: CASSLSQGAYNEQFF. The CDR3 coding sequence is TGTGCCAGCAGCTTATCCCAGGGGGCTTACAATGAGCAGTTCTTC.

CDR3: CASSLVSATGTEAFF. DNA of the CDR3: TGTGCCAGCAGCTTAGTAAGTGCAACTGGCACTGAAGCTTTCTTT. This sequence joins TRBV7-2 and TRBJ1-1; D not resolved. V lost 1 base and J lost 4, with 13 bases in between. CDR3 length: 15 amino acids. Per germline, CDR1 SGHTA and CDR2 FQGNSA.

The chain joins TRBV5-1 to TRBJ1-4, with D possibly TRBD1 on 6 matching bases. Germline V lookup: CDR1 SGHRS, CDR2 YFSETQ. V was cut by 6 bases and J by 7 bases, with 16 bases left in between. The CDR3 length is 14 residues. CDR3: CASTEMGGGEKLFF. Written as DNA, the CDR3 is TGCGCCAGCACCGAGATGGGGGGCGGTGAAAAACTGTTTTTT.

CDR3 nucleotides: TGCGCCAGCAGCCCCGGGACAGGGGGTCGTTCTGGGGCCAACGTCCTGACTTTC. This gives the protein CASSPGTGGRSGANVLTF. The gene calls are TRBV5-1 and TRBJ2-6, with 11 bases that match TRBD1. This CDR3 is built from 18 residues. V gave up 4 bases and J gave up 1 base; unmatched junction bases: 7. The germline CDR1 and CDR2 sequences are SGHRS and YFSETQ.

In the case of this clone: Other DNA sequences of this sample code for an identical CDR3. The chain is built from TRBV7-2 and TRBJ1-2; maybe TRBD1 (5 bases). Germline V CDR1 and CDR2: SGHTA, FQGNSA. CDR3 length: 13 residues. V was pared by 5 bases and J by 2 bases, with 9 bases between. The CDR3 coding sequence is TGTGCCAGCAGCCCGACAGTAAACTATGGCTACACCTTC. Encoded protein: CASSPTVNYGYTF.

CDR3 loop: CASSGGQGNSPLHF. For the CDR3, the DNA is TGTGCCAGCAGCGGCGGACAGGGAAATTCACCCCTCCACTTT. This chain links TRBV5-6 with TRBJ1-6, with 8 nucleotides matching TRBD1. CDR1 and CDR2 from the germline V gene are SGHDT and YYEEEE. The CDR3 is 14 amino acids. The junction had 4 bases not matched to a gene; V was cut back by 4 bases and J by 7 bases.

This chain links TRBV7-9 with TRBJ1-5, with 7 bases aligning to TRBD1. V lost 5 bases and J lost 1; bases outside the gene matches: 2. The CDR3 extends over 14 amino acids. Germline V gives CDR1 SEHNR, CDR2 FQNEAQ (reference sequence). In DNA form, the CDR3 reads TGTGCCAGCAGCGAACAGGGGAGCAATCAGCCCCAGCATTTT. This codes for CASSEQGSNQPQHF. The whole variable domain, filled in from reference TRBV7-9 and TRBJ1-5, reads DTGVSQNPRHKITKRGQNVTFRCDPISEHNRLYWYRQTLGQGPEFLTYFQNEAQLEKSRLLSDRFSAERPKGSFSTLEIQRTEQGDSAMYLCASSEQGSNQPQHFGDGTRLSIL.

In this sample, this clone turned up once. V gene TRBV5-1 combines with J gene TRBJ2-3; 11 bases are a match to TRBD1. Trimming removed 3 bases from V and 4 bases from J; junction bases left unmatched: 7. From germline, CDR1 is SGHRS and CDR2 YFSETQ. CDR3 size: 16 residues. CDR3 in amino acids: CASSYGQGAGADTQYF. In DNA form, the CDR3 reads TGCGCCAGCAGCTACGGACAGGGGGCAGGGGCAGATACGCAGTATTTT.

The chain recombines TRBV29-1 with TRBJ2-3; D is perhaps TRBD1 (5 bases). CDR1 and CDR2 from the germline V gene are SQVTM and ANQGSEA. Trimming shortened V by 1 base and J by 0 bases, and 8 bases separated the two germline ends. The length of the CDR3 is 14 residues. The CDR3 loop is CSVEVAGSTDTQYF. CDR3 in DNA: TGCAGCGTTGAAGTAGCAGGGAGCACAGATACGCAGTATTTT.

This rearrangement joins TRBV5-1 to TRBJ2-7; D unresolved. Trimming took off 0 bases at V and 7 bases at J, with 14 bases between the two ends. Germline lookup yields CDR1 SGHRS and CDR2 YFSETQ. CDR3 length equals 14 residues. The CDR3 reads CASSLASQLGEQYF. In DNA, the CDR3 is TGCGCCAGCAGCTTGGCCAGCCAACTGGGGGAGCAGTACTTC.

This chain joins TRBV28 and TRBJ1-3; D unresolved. In germline, CDR1 is MDHEN, CDR2 SYDVKM. V was shortened by 6 bases and J by 3 bases, with 15 bases between the two germline ends. The CDR3 runs 15 residues. The CDR3 sequence: CASSLVGILGNTIYF. The CDR3 nucleotides are TGTGCCAGCAGCTTAGTTGGCATACTTGGAAACACCATATATTTT.

J is TRBJ1-4 and V is TRBV15, with D possibly being TRBD1 (5 bases). This CDR3 is built from 15 residues. V was shortened by 1 base and J by 4 bases, with 10 bases between the two germline ends. Germline V lookup: CDR1 LNHNV, CDR2 YYDKDF (reference sequence). This chain's CDR3 is CATSRGVQGNEKLFF. The CDR3 DNA is TGTGCCACCAGCAGAGGGGTGCAGGGTAATGAAAAACTGTTTTTT.

The chain couples TRBV5-4 to TRBJ2-1; 10 nucleotides agree with TRBD2. Trimming cost V 4 bases and J 8 bases; bases outside gene matches: 12. In germline, CDR1 is SGHNT, CDR2 YYREEE (reference sequence). The CDR3 has 16 amino acids. Here the CDR3 DNA reads TGTGCCAGCAGCGGACCGCAGCGGGGGGGCAGCGATGAGCAGTTCTTC. Its translation is CASSGPQRGGSDEQFF.

The chain recombines TRBV4-2 with TRBJ2-1, with 14 bases lining up with TRBD2. V was pared by 4 bases and J by 8 bases, with 7 bases of the junction left unmatched. This CDR3 spans 16 amino acids. Looked up from germline, CDR1 is LGHNA and CDR2 is YNFKEQ. The CDR3 sequence: CASSPGTSGRIYEQFF. The CDR3 coding sequence is TGTGCCAGCAGCCCTGGGACTAGCGGGAGAATATATGAGCAGTTCTTC.

The rearrangement uses TRBV5-8 and TRBJ2-3; D perhaps matches TRBD2 (7 bases). V shed 0 bases and J shed 6 bases, with 17 bases lying between them. Germline V gene lookup returns CDR1 SGHTS and CDR2 YDEGEE. The CDR3 is 16 residues long. The chain's CDR3 is CASSLVAGARGDTQYF. CDR3 DNA: TGTGCCAGCAGCTTGGTGGCGGGAGCCAGGGGTGATACGCAGTATTTT.

The rearrangement joins TRBV7-9 to TRBJ2-1, with D maybe TRBD2 (5 bases). Germline V CDR1 and CDR2: SEHNR, FQNEAQ (reference sequence). V lost 11 bases and J 0 bases, leaving 8 bases between the germline ends. CDR3 length: 12 residues. CDR3 nucleotides: TGTGCCGGGAGAGCCTCCTACAATGAGCAGTTCTTC. Translation gives CAGRASYNEQFF.

This clone was observed a single time. The V call is TRBV2, the J call TRBJ1-4, with D unresolved. Germline loops: CDR1 SNHLY, CDR2 FYNNEI. The CDR3 is 15 amino acids. V gave up 6 bases and J gave up 4 bases, with 15 bases separating them. Written as DNA, the CDR3 is TGTGCCAGCAGACCTCGGACGGGTTATAATGAAAAACTGTTTTTT. Amino acids: CASRPRTGYNEKLFF.